The 30 T cell receptor beta chains reported below all come from one sample, sequenced in a study of T cell responses to AZD1222 COVID-19 vaccine. Here immunoSEQ multiplex PCR was the method, and the copy in TCRdb shows in-frame clones only, minus some. Altogether about 170,000 clones are present, 85% to 90% being singletons, with the ten largest covering 6.5% to 7%. Sample: peripheral blood, taken on day 0 of AZD1222 vaccination. Receptors originate from an adult in good health.

The rearrangement uses TRBV7-9 and TRBJ2-3; D is undetermined. Trimming removed 5 bases from V and 4 bases from J, with 16 bases in between. The germline CDR1 and CDR2 sequences are SEHNR and FQNEAQ (reference sequence). The CDR3 has 15 amino acids. CDR3 region: CASSPGLGEPDTQYF. The CDR3, as DNA: TGTGCCAGCAGCCCCGGTCTAGGAGAGCCAGATACGCAGTATTTT. The whole variable domain, remainder taken from reference TRBV7-9 and TRBJ2-3, is DTGVSQNPRHKITKRGQNVTFRCDPISEHNRLYWYRQTLGQGPEFLTYFQNEAQLEKSRLLSDRFSAERPKGSFSTLEIQRTEQGDSAMYLCASSPGLGEPDTQYFGPGTRLTVL.

Worth noting for this clone: Germline is not matched at one junction end, which may reflect a read error. The CDR3 DNA is TGTGCTAGCAGCCCGGGATACGGGACCCAAGAGACCCAGTACTTC. This translates into CASSPGYGTQETQYF. V gene TRBV7-7 combines with J gene TRBJ2-5; TRBD1 or TRBD2 may be the D gene (5 bases each). The CDR3 runs 15 residues. The germline V gene encodes CDR1 SSHAT and CDR2 FNYEAQ (reference sequence).

The rearrangement joins TRBV2 to TRBJ2-7; 10 nucleotides align to TRBD2. CDR1 and CDR2 (germline): SNHLY, FYNNEI. The CDR3 runs to 13 residues. With V trimmed by 9 bases and J by 3 bases, 5 bases remained unmatched. CDR3 residues: CARTRLAGYEQYF. The CDR3 region has the DNA TGTGCCAGAACCCGACTAGCGGGCTACGAGCAGTACTTC.

The chain recombines TRBV11-2 with TRBJ2-7, with TRBD1 matching over 7 bases. CDR1 SGHAT and CDR2 FQNNGV come from the germline V gene. The V and J ends lost 7 bases and 5 bases, in that order; junction bases with no gene match: 2. The CDR3 has 11 residues. The CDR3: CASNRGDEQYF. The CDR3, as DNA: TGTGCCAGCAACAGGGGTGACGAGCAGTACTTC. The entire variable domain, with the rest obtained from reference TRBV11-2 and TRBJ2-7, is as follows: EAGVAQSPRYKIIEKRQSVAFWCNPISGHATLYWYQQILGQGPKLLIQFQNNGVVDDSQLPKDRFSAERLKGVDSTLKIQPAKLEDSAVYLCASNRGDEQYFGPGTRLTVT.

The V and J genes are TRBV5-1 and TRBJ2-7, with TRBD1 matching 8 bases. Germline V gives CDR1 SGHRS, CDR2 YFSETQ. The CDR3 loop spans 14 amino acids. J lost 3 bases, V lost 3 bases, and 5 bases had no gene match. The CDR3 protein is CASSWQGQVYEQYF. CDR3 bases: TGCGCCAGCAGCTGGCAGGGACAGGTCTACGAGCAGTACTTC.

The chain joins TRBV7-9 to TRBJ2-1; no clear D. CDR3 size: 13 residues. V shed 6 bases and J shed 2 bases, with 8 bases lying between them. CDR1 is SEHNR, CDR2 FQNEAQ, per germline (reference sequence). CDR3 amino acids: CASSPVTYNEQFF. CDR3 in DNA: TGTGCCAGCAGTCCCGTAACCTACAATGAGCAGTTCTTC.

The chain combines TRBV29-1 with TRBJ2-5, with D hard to call. This CDR3 contains 14 residues. Trimming took off 6 bases at V and 5 bases at J, with 19 bases between the two ends. The germline gives CDR1 SQVTM, CDR2 ANQGSEA. In DNA, the CDR3 is TGCAGCGTCTTAACAGTTGCCGATTCTGAGACCCAGTACTTC. It specifies CSVLTVADSETQYF.

The gene calls are TRBV9 and TRBJ2-2, with D hard to call. Per germline, CDR1 SGDLS and CDR2 YYNGEE. There are 15 residues in the CDR3. V was clipped by 6 bases and J by 1 base, with 13 bases between them. The CDR3: CASNPGNRNTGELFF. The CDR3 DNA follows: TGTGCCAGCAACCCTGGGAACAGGAACACCGGGGAGCTGTTTTTT.

The genes are TRBV11-3 and TRBJ1-1; the match to TRBD1 covers 8 bases. This CDR3 spans 16 amino acids. CDR1 is SGHNT, CDR2 YENEEA, per germline. The V gene end was trimmed by 5 bases and the J gene end by 0 bases; junction bases not matched to a gene: 8. CDR3: CASSPGTGYMNTEAFF. DNA for the CDR3: TGTGCCAGCAGCCCCGGGACAGGCTATATGAACACTGAAGCTTTCTTT.

The chain joins TRBV5-1 to TRBJ2-5; 7 nucleotides agree with TRBD1. With V trimmed by 0 bases and J by 5 bases, 7 bases remained unmatched. The CDR3 consists of 15 residues. The germline gives CDR1 SGHRS, CDR2 YFSETQ. CDR3 loop: CASSLARQGTETQYF. The CDR3 nucleotides are TGCGCCAGCAGCTTGGCGCGACAGGGTACGGAGACCCAGTACTTC.

This sequence joins TRBV12-3 or TRBV12-4 and TRBJ1-1; D is unresolved. V shed 3 bases and J shed 10 bases, with 15 bases lying between them. The CDR3 is 13 amino acids. In DNA, the CDR3 is TGTGCCAGCAGTTTTGACTACCCCACGGGAGCTTTCTTT. Protein product: CASSFDYPTGAFF.

V is TRBV7-9 and J is TRBJ2-3; D could derive from TRBD1 or TRBD2 (5 bases each). With 5 bases removed from V and 6 bases from J, the gap between germline ends came to 18 bases. The CDR3 totals 15 residues. Looked up from germline, CDR1 is SEHNR and CDR2 is FQNEAQ (reference sequence). CDR3 in DNA: TGTGCCAGCAGCGAGGGGCTGCAGAAAGCTGATACGCAGTATTTT. Residues: CASSEGLQKADTQYF.

The chain recombines TRBV6-5 with TRBJ1-4, with TRBD1 matching 9 bases. V dropped 4 bases and J dropped 5; count of bases not matched to a gene: 2. Germline CDR1 and CDR2: MNHEY and SVGAGI. This CDR3 is 14 amino acids long. This CDR3 reads CASSFTGGNEKLFF. The CDR3 DNA is TGTGCCAGCAGTTTTACAGGGGGCAATGAAAAACTGTTTTTT.

The genes are TRBV9 and TRBJ2-2, with D unresolved. Trimming took 2 bases from V and 4 from J, leaving 12 bases between them. This CDR3 region has 15 residues. Germline lookup yields CDR1 SGDLS and CDR2 YYNGEE. This chain's CDR3 is CASSVRSNPTGELFF. The CDR3, as DNA: TGTGCCAGCAGCGTTAGGAGTAACCCCACCGGGGAGCTGTTTTTT.

CDR3 coding DNA: TGTGCCAGCAGCCACAGGGGAAACACAGATACGCAGTATTTT. It encodes CASSHRGNTDTQYF. The rearrangement joins TRBV5-8 to TRBJ2-3; 7 bases are a match to TRBD1. Germline CDR1 is SGHTS and CDR2 is YDEGEE. The CDR3 sequence is 14 residues long. V shed 4 bases and J 2 bases; nucleotides not matched to a gene: 4.

The V and J genes are TRBV7-9 and TRBJ1-1; the D gene is possibly TRBD1 (5 bases). CDR3 size: 18 residues. Germline CDR1 and CDR2: SEHNR and FQNEAQ (reference sequence). The ends were cut back, 0 bases at V and 1 base at J, with 18 bases in the middle. For the CDR3, the DNA is TGTGCCAGCAGCTTAGCCCTTCCCCACCAGGGATGGAACACTGAAGCTTTCTTT. Translated, it gives CASSLALPHQGWNTEAFF.

J is TRBJ2-1 and V is TRBV19, with TRBD1 as a possible D gene (5 bases). V was shortened by 9 bases and J by 4 bases, with 19 bases between the two germline ends. This CDR3 has 15 residues. CDR1 is LNHDA, CDR2 SQIVND, per germline (reference sequence). CDR3 in DNA: TGTGCCAGCCTTGGACACCAGAATCCATACAATGAGCAGTTCTTC. The encoded protein is CASLGHQNPYNEQFF. The whole variable domain, filled in from reference TRBV19 and TRBJ2-1, reads DGGITQSPKYLFRKEGQNVTLSCEQNLNHDAMYWYRQDPGQGLRLIYYSQIVNDFQKGDIAEGYSVSREKKESFPLTVTSAQKNPTAFYLCASLGHQNPYNEQFFGPGTRLTVL.

The table lists this clone with a count of one. The chain uses TRBV4-2 and TRBJ2-1; 7 nucleotides line up with TRBD2. The CDR3 sequence is 13 residues long. The germline V gene has CDR1 LGHNA and CDR2 YNFKEQ. Trimming removed 4 bases from V and 5 bases from J; junction bases left unmatched: 2. CDR3: CASSRGTNNEQFF. In DNA form, the CDR3 reads TGTGCCAGCAGCCGAGGGACTAACAATGAGCAGTTCTTC.

The chain employs TRBV4-2 and TRBJ2-2; a weak D match, TRBD2 (6 bases). The V end was cut by 1 base, the J end by 0 bases, with 12 bases between. This CDR3 comprises 17 residues. CDR1 LGHNA and CDR2 YNFKEQ come from the germline V gene. Written as DNA, the CDR3 is TGTGCCAGCAGCCAAGGGGTCGGGAGTGCGAACACCGGGGAGCTGTTTTTT. Protein: CASSQGVGSANTGELFF.

This CDR3 reads CASSLAQGANQPQHF. In nucleotides, the CDR3 is TGTGCCAGCAGCTTAGCACAGGGGGCTAATCAGCCCCAGCATTTT. The rearrangement uses TRBV11-2 and TRBJ1-5, with 9 bases matching TRBD1. The V gene end was trimmed by 1 base and the J gene end by 4 bases; junction bases not matched to a gene: 2. Germline assignment: CDR1 SGHAT and CDR2 FQNNGV. This CDR3 spans 15 amino acids.

This rearrangement joins TRBV12-3 or TRBV12-4 to TRBJ2-2; D is possibly TRBD2 (5 bases). Trimming took 8 bases from V and 7 from J, leaving 5 bases between them. This CDR3 has 10 residues. The CDR3 nucleotides read TGTGCCAGCCGGGGCGGGGAGCTGTTTTTT. It specifies CASRGGELFF.

CDR3 DNA: TGTGCCAGCAGCTCCCGGGACTCATACACAGATACGCAGTATTTT. Translation: CASSSRDSYTDTQYF. V is TRBV7-9 and J is TRBJ2-3; D may be TRBD2 (6 bases). The V gene's germline CDR1 is SEHNR and CDR2 FQNEAQ (reference sequence). The CDR3 has 15 amino acids. V lost 4 bases to trimming and J lost 2 bases, with 13 bases between them.

V gene TRBV30 combines with J gene TRBJ1-2, with D perhaps matching TRBD1 (6 bases). This CDR3 has 11 amino acids. Germline V gene sequence: CDR1 GTSNPN, CDR2 SVGIG (reference sequence). V shed 3 bases and J shed 7 bases, with 9 bases lying between them. This CDR3 reads CAWSSRGGYTF. The CDR3 DNA reads as TGTGCCTGGAGCAGCAGGGGTGGCTACACCTTC.

V is TRBV3-1 (or the pseudogene TRBV3-2) and J is TRBJ1-5; 7 bases match TRBD1. With 7 bases clipped from V and 7 bases from J, the junction kept 10 bases outside the gene matches. The CDR3 consists of 14 residues. Germline V gives CDR1 LGHDT, CDR2 YNNKEL (reference sequence). CDR3: CASTLGGGGQPQHF. Here the CDR3 DNA reads TGTGCCAGCACTTTGGGAGGGGGCGGACAGCCCCAGCATTTT.

The chain employs TRBV27 and TRBJ1-1; D is undetermined. The CDR3 extends over 12 amino acids. In germline, CDR1 is MNHEY, CDR2 SMNVEV (reference sequence). Trimming removed 2 bases from V and 8 bases from J, with 9 bases in between. CDR3 DNA sequence: TGTGCCAGCAGTTTACCGGGAGGCGAAGCTTTCTTT. This gives the protein CASSLPGGEAFF.

The V call is TRBV19, the J call TRBJ1-5; D possibly corresponds to TRBD1 (6 bases). CDR3 length equals 16 residues. The V gene's germline CDR1 is LNHDA and CDR2 SQIVND (reference sequence). Trimming shortened V by 7 bases and J by 4 bases, and 20 bases separated the two germline ends. For the CDR3, the DNA is TGTGCCAGTACCCCGCAGGGGAGGGTATCAAATCAGCCCCAGCATTTT. Its translation is CASTPQGRVSNQPQHF.

A few counts support this clone. The chain combines TRBV19 with TRBJ1-1, with 9 nucleotides matching TRBD1. From germline, CDR1 is LNHDA and CDR2 SQIVND (reference sequence). The CDR3 runs 14 residues. V shed 6 bases, J shed 2 bases, and the junction held 4 bases outside the gene matches. The CDR3 sequence is CASSRTGVNTEAFF. Here the CDR3 DNA reads TGTGCCAGTAGCAGGACAGGGGTTAACACTGAAGCTTTCTTT.

The V and J genes are TRBV21-1 and TRBJ2-7. TRBV21-1 is labeled a pseudogene. The CDR3 consists of 17 residues. The CDR3 bases are TGTGCCAGCAGCAAAGGAAAGGGACGGACGAGCTCCTACGAGCAGTACGTC. This gives the protein CASSKGKGRTSSYEQYV.

CDR3 residues: CASSLVAGGYEQYV. CDR3 bases: TGTGCCAGCAGCTTAGTCGCAGGGGGCTACGAGCAGTACGTC. The J gene is TRBJ2-7, the V gene TRBV11-1; 7 nucleotides line up with TRBD1. From germline, CDR1 is SGHAT and CDR2 FQDESV (reference sequence). Germline trimming cut 1 base from V and 3 bases from J; bases unmatched to any gene: 3. This CDR3 is built from 14 residues.

The chain has TRBV10-2 and TRBJ1-6; 9 nucleotides line up with TRBD1. V dropped 10 bases and J dropped 6; count of bases not matched to a gene: 4. This CDR3 spans 13 amino acids. Germline loops: CDR1 WSHSY, CDR2 SAAADI. CDR3 coding DNA: TGCGCCACCGGACAGGGGCTTAATTCACCCCTCCACTTT. It translates to CATGQGLNSPLHF.